One T cell receptor (beta chain) is described in this entry. The antigen remains unidentified. Whether given at about 4 or about 12 weeks, second doses were pooled. Measured with immunoSEQ multiplex PCR; TCRdb has only the in-frame clones, and not every one. The profile covers about 140,000 clones, with over 85% appearing a single time and approximately 7% taken by the ten largest. The entry originates in a study of T cell responses to AZD1222 COVID-19 vaccine. General study results and limits: Every sample of the repertoires postdated the peak T cell response. Clonal diversity may have been underestimated in mostly white British donors.

Here the sequenced sample was peripheral blood, taken 28 days after the second AZD1222 dose. This TCR derives from an adult who received the AZD1222 COVID-19 vaccine.

CDR3 loop: CASSVDRVTNEKLFF. The CDR3 coding sequence is TGTGCCAGCAGCGTTGACAGGGTCACTAATGAAAAACTGTTTTTT. The rearrangement links TRBV7-9 to TRBJ1-4, with 7 bases lining up with TRBD1. Germline CDR1 reads SEHNR; CDR2 reads FQNEAQ (reference sequence). J lost 2 bases, V lost 5 bases, and 5 bases had no gene match. The CDR3 consists of 15 residues.